The source of this T cell receptor beta chain is a study of shared T cell receptors in the human thymus. The V segment lost 0 bases and the J segment 3 bases; nucleotides outside the gene matches: 5. The CDR3 totals 16 residues. CDR1 and CDR2 from the germline V gene are LGHNA and YSLEER. The method was immunoSEQ multiplex PCR; TCRdb's version includes in-frame clones alone and lacks a portion of them. This table holds 540,000 or so clones, 75% to 85% found once. The same sample was also studied in work on human thymus T cells.

This TCR came from a boy in the first two years of life with a congenital heart defect. This sequence joins TRBV4-3 and TRBJ2-7, with 10 bases that match TRBD2. Sequenced: thymocytes. In DNA form, the CDR3 reads TGCGCCAGCAGCCAAGATCTAGGGACTAGCGACTACGAGCAGTACTTC. Translation: CASSQDLGTSDYEQYF.